The following is a TCR beta chain sequence with its context. The data are from a study of T-cell memory formation after mild COVID-19. J lost 2 bases, V lost 5 bases, and 10 bases had no gene match. Per germline, CDR1 DFQATT and CDR2 SNEGSKA (reference sequence). The CDR3 spans 15 residues. TCRdb redid the calling of the 5' RACE reads with MiXCR, one entry per CDR3 protein. The sample lists about 350,000 distinct CDR3 sequences, 20% to 25% occurring once. The TCR was taken from a man aged 18-30 years who had mild COVID-19 (a few samples of this study predate the infection). Cell type and time point are not known. The material sequenced was PBMCs or a T cell subset sorted from them (not recorded which). The chain couples TRBV20-1 to TRBJ2-5, with 8 bases that match TRBD1. CDR3 protein: CSAPPAGTGQETQYF. The CDR3 coding sequence is TGCAGTGCTCCCCCCGCCGGGACAGGTCAAGAGACCCAGTACTTC.